The entry below gives a single TCR beta chain sequence along with its context. The sample comes from a study of early T cells in non-severe SARS-CoV-2 infection. Study summary: Unsorted whole blood bulk RNA was sequenced, with unpaired chains.

The CDR3 has 14 amino acids. Per germline, CDR1 SGHRS and CDR2 YFSETQ. The V end lost 1 base, the J end lost 2 bases, and 9 bases lay between the germline ends. Each cDNA molecule carried a unique molecular identifier. A single record per CDR3 protein comes from TCRdb applying MiXCR to the 5' RACE reads. The repertoire holds roughly 60,000 distinct CDR3 sequences, about 12% seen once, with approximately 4.8% in the top ten. The sequence came from an adult who was a healthcare worker with PCR-confirmed SARS-CoV-2 infection or an uninfected control (not recorded which). The chain employs TRBV5-1 and TRBJ2-5; D possibly corresponds to TRBD1 (5 bases). The sample comprised whole blood. The CDR3 is CASSLSTAQETQYF. The CDR3 DNA sequence: TGCGCCAGCAGCTTGTCGACAGCACAAGAGACCCAGTACTTC.